This record concerns one T cell receptor beta chain sequence. Its antigen remains unidentified. This sample was taken from a study of T cell clonotyping in hematopoietic cell transplantation. General study points: Few recipient clonotypes overlapped donors; over 97% were de novo at given depth. Recipient TCR diversity dropped after transplant; expanded clonotypes rose from day 30 to 180.

Trimming took 11 bases from V and 2 from J, leaving 13 bases between them. Germline values: CDR1 SNHLY, CDR2 FYNNEI. The CDR3 is 14 residues long. Clones were sequenced by immunoSEQ multiplex PCR, and TCRdb holds only the in-frame ones, with some missing. The sample shows approximately 2,000 clones, just under 95% of them seen only once. Sequencing was carried out using peripheral blood mononuclear cells. V and J are TRBV2 and TRBJ2-6, with unresolved D. The receptor comes from a man in his fifties in good health. Some clones in this sample may be carry-over from other donors' samples. The CDR3 region is CARPLEAGANVLTF. DNA of the CDR3: TGTGCCCGACCTCTAGAAGCTGGGGCCAACGTCCTGACTTTC.